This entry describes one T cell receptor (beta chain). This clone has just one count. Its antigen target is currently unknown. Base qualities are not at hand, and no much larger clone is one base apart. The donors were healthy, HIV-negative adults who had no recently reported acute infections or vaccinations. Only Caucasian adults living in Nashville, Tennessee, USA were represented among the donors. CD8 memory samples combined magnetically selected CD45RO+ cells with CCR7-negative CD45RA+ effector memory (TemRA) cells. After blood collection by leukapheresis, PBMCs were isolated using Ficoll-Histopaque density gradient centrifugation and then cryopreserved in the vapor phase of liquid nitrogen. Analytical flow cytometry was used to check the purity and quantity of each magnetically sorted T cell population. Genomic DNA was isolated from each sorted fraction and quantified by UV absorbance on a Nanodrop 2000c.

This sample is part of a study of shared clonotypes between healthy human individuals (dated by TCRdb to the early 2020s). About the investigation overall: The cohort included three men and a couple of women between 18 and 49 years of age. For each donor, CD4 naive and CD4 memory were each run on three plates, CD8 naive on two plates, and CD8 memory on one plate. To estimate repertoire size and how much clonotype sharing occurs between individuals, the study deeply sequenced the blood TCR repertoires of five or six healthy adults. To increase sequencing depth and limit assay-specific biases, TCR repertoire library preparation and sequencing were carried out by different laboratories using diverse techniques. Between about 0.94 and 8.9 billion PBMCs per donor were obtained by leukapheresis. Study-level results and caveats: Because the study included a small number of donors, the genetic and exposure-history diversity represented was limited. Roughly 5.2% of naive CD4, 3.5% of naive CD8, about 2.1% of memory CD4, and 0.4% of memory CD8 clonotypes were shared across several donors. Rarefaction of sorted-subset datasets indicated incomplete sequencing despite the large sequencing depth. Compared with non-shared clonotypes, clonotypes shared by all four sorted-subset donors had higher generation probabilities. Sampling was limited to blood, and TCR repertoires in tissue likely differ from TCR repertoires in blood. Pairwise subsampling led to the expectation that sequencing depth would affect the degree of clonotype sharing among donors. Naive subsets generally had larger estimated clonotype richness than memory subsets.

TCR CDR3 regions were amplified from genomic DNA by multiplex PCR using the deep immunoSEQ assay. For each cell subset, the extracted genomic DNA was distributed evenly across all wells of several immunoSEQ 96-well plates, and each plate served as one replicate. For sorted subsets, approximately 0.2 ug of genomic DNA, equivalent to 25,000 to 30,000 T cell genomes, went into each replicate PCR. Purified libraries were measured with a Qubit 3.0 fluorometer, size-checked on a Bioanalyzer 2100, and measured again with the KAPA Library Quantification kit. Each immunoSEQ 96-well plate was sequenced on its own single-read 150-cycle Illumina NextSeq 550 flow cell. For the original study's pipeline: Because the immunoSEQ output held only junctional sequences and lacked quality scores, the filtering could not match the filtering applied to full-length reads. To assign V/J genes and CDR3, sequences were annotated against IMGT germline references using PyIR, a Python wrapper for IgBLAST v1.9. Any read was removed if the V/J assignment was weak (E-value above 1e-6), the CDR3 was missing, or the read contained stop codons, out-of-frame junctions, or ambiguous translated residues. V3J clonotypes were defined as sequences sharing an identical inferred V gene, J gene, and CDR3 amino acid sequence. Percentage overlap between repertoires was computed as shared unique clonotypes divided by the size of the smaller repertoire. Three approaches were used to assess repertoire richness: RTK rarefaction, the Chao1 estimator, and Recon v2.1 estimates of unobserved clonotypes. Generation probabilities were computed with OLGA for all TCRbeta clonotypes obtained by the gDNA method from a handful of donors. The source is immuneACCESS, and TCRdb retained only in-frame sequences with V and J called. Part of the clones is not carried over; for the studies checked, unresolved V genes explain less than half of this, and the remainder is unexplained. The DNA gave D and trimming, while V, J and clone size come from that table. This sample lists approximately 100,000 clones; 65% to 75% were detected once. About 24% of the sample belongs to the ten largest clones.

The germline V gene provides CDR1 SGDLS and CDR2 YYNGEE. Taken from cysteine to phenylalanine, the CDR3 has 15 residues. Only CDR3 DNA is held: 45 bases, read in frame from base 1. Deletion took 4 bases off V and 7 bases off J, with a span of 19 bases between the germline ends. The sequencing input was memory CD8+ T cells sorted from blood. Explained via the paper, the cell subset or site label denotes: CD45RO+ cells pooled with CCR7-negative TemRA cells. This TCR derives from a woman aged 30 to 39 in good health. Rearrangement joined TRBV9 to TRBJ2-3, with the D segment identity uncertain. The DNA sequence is TGTGCCAGCAGCCCGCCTCTTGGTGGTTGGTATACGCAGTATTTT. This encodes CASSPPLGGWYTQYF.